The 11 T cell receptor beta chains presented below share a single source sample, sequenced in a study of blood T cell repertoires in COVID-19. The method was immunoSEQ multiplex PCR; TCRdb's version includes in-frame clones alone and lacks a portion of them. The table has about half a million clones, approximately 92% seen once; the top ten hold 0.8% to 0.9%. Sequenced material: peripheral blood. These receptors all come from a man younger than 30 with COVID-19, enrolled during active disease.

Concerning this clone: The sample carries other DNA sequences with the same CDR3. The rearrangement uses TRBV9 and TRBJ2-1; 11 bases agree with TRBD2. J was trimmed by 5 bases and V by 2 bases; bases with no gene match: 3. The CDR3 is 15 residues long. From germline, CDR1 is SGDLS and CDR2 YYNGEE. CDR3 protein: CASSVGTSGNNEQFF. CDR3 DNA: TGTGCCAGCAGCGTCGGGACTAGCGGTAACAATGAGCAGTTCTTC.

This clone was recorded once. V gene TRBV14 combines with J gene TRBJ2-6; 8 bases fit TRBD1. This CDR3 has 18 amino acids. V lost 3 bases and J lost 0; bases outside the gene matches: 7. Germline V lookup: CDR1 SGHDN, CDR2 FVKESK. The CDR3 bases are TGTGCCAGCAGCCAGAAGACAGGGGATTCCTCTGGGGCCAACGTCCTGACTTTC. Residues: CASSQKTGDSSGANVLTF.

The chain carries TRBV2 and TRBJ2-1, with D hard to call. The CDR3 runs 15 residues. Germline CDR1 and CDR2: SNHLY and FYNNEI. Between the trimmed V and J ends, which lost 6 bases and 4 bases, there was a span of 16 bases. CDR3 sequence reads: CASSALPSGYNEQFF. The CDR3 DNA reads TGTGCCAGCAGCGCACTCCCCTCAGGTTACAATGAGCAGTTCTTC. Supplemented by reference TRBV2 and TRBJ2-1, the full variable domain reads EPEVTQTPSHQVTQMGQEVILRCVPISNHLYFYWYRQILGQKVEFLVSFYNNEISEKSEIFDDQFSVERPDGSNFTLKIRSTKLEDSAMYFCASSALPSGYNEQFFGPGTRLTVL.

The chain employs TRBV18 and TRBJ2-1; 10 nucleotides align to TRBD1. The germline V gene has CDR1 KGHSH and CDR2 LQKENI. The CDR3 runs 16 residues. V gave up 4 bases and J gave up 4 bases; unmatched junction bases: 7. The CDR3 loop is CASSLNDRGLYNEQFF. The CDR3 region has the DNA TGTGCCAGCTCACTGAACGACAGGGGGCTGTACAATGAGCAGTTCTTC.

J is TRBJ2-7 and V is TRBV6-5; D is perhaps TRBD2 (5 bases). Trimming shortened V by 10 bases and J by 5 bases, and 18 bases separated the two germline ends. Per germline, CDR1 MNHEY and CDR2 SVGAGI. The CDR3 sequence is 13 residues long. The CDR3 region is CATSGYYSDEQYF. For the CDR3, the DNA is TGTGCCACCTCGGGTTATTATAGCGACGAGCAGTACTTC.

V and J are TRBV5-4 and TRBJ2-2; the match to TRBD1 covers 9 bases. J lost 6 bases, V lost 4 bases, and 10 bases had no gene match. The CDR3 extends over 16 amino acids. Germline V gene lookup returns CDR1 SGHNT and CDR2 YYREEE (reference sequence). CDR3 amino acids: CASSPPGTGSSGELFF. The CDR3 bases are TGTGCCAGCAGCCCGCCCGGGACAGGGAGCTCCGGGGAGCTGTTTTTT.

The J gene is TRBJ1-4, the V gene TRBV5-5, with a tentative D call TRBD1 (6 bases). Germline lookup yields CDR1 SGHKS and CDR2 YYEKEE (reference sequence). V was pared by 3 bases and J by 8 bases, with 26 bases between. CDR3 length equals 18 residues. The CDR3 DNA follows: TGTGCCAGCAGCTCACATCAGGGGCGCGGGTTTGAGGGGGAAAAACTGTTTTTT. Its protein product is CASSSHQGRGFEGEKLFF. The variable domain in full, completed from reference TRBV5-5 and TRBJ1-4, reads DAGVTQSPTHLIKTRGQQVTLRCSPISGHKSVSWYQQVLGQGPQFIFQYYEKEERGRGNFPDRFSARQFPNYSSELNVNALLLGDSALYLCASSSHQGRGFEGEKLFFGSGTQLSVL.

In nucleotides, the CDR3 is TGTGCCAGTAGTAAGCACCCCAATATCGACACTGAAGCTTTCTTT. Protein: CASSKHPNIDTEAFF. The V call is TRBV19, the J call TRBJ1-1; the D is unclear. CDR1 is LNHDA, CDR2 SQIVND, per germline (reference sequence). V lost 4 bases and J lost 3, with 15 bases in between. CDR3 length equals 15 residues.

The V and J genes are TRBV19 and TRBJ2-1; 8 nucleotides match TRBD2. With 3 bases clipped from V and 4 bases from J, the junction kept 5 bases outside the gene matches. The CDR3 sequence is 15 residues long. The V gene's germline CDR1 is LNHDA and CDR2 SQIVND (reference sequence). CDR3 nucleotide sequence: TGTGCCAGTAGTATTGGGCGGGAGGTTTACAATGAGCAGTTCTTC. The encoded protein is CASSIGREVYNEQFF.

The V and J genes are TRBV2 and TRBJ1-5, with D hard to call. The CDR3 length is 13 residues. The V end lost 2 bases, the J end lost 6 bases, and 8 bases lay between the germline ends. Germline lookup yields CDR1 SNHLY and CDR2 FYNNEI. CDR3 region: CASSEIGSQPQHF. As DNA, the CDR3 is TGTGCCAGCAGTGAAATTGGGAGTCAGCCCCAGCATTTT.

The V and J genes are TRBV30 and TRBJ2-2; 10 bases map to TRBD2. CDR1 GTSNPN and CDR2 SVGIG come from the germline V gene (reference sequence). The CDR3 has 14 amino acids. V was pared by 4 bases and J by 4 bases, with 3 bases of the junction left unmatched. The CDR3 loop is CAWTLAGFTGELFF. CDR3 bases: TGTGCCTGGACACTAGCGGGATTCACCGGGGAGCTGTTTTTT.